The T cell receptor beta chain under discussion was sequenced for a study of a mutant IDH1 vaccine in newly diagnosed glioma. The wider study: During weeks 1, 3, 5, 7, 11, 15, 19 and 23, patients received eight vaccinations. Vaccination began 4-6 weeks post radiotherapy alone, or with temozolomide cycles. Whole-study findings and limits: Pseudoprogression appears to have had no connection to changes in top peripheral T cell clonotypes.

Remarks on this clone: The target antigen is unknown.

This CDR3 spans 15 amino acids. CDR1 LGHNA and CDR2 YNFKEQ come from the germline V gene. V was cut by 1 base and J by 5 bases, with 14 bases left in between. Method: immunoSEQ multiplex PCR; TCRdb's copy keeps in-frame clones and lacks some. The sample contains 55,000 to 70,000 clones, about nine tenths of which appear only once. Time point noted: week 11, during vaccination. Every vaccine dose comprised 300 ug of mutant IDH1 20-mer peptide plus topical imiquimod. The sample was PBMCs, taken from a glioma patient whose treatment included an IDH1 peptide vaccine. This sequence was found in a man aged 40-49 years with glioma. The chain couples TRBV4-2 to TRBJ2-5; D is possibly TRBD2 (5 bases). The CDR3 protein is CASSQAGNVRETQYF. In DNA, the CDR3 is TGTGCCAGCAGCCAAGCGGGGAATGTGAGGGAGACCCAGTACTTC.